The clone carrying this T cell receptor (beta chain) has a count of ten or more. The antigen is undetermined. The read gets to within 3 residues of the CDR3 end, and the germline J gene fills in the rest. The J segment lost 0 bases and the V segment lost 0 bases, leaving 10 bases of the junction unmatched. This CDR3 region has 18 residues. Germline V lookup: CDR1 SGHDN, CDR2 FVKESK. The sample is drawn from a study of T cell clonality in common variable immunodeficiency. CVID and control samples used equivalent genomic DNA input. The table came from immunoSEQ multiplex PCR; TCRdb's copy has only in-frame clones and leaves some out. The table records under 45,000 clones without singletons, the ten largest covering 1.3% to 1.5%. Notes on the study in general: Links between repertoire features and CVID complications were heterogeneity-limited. In common variable immunodeficiency, TCR beta chains reportedly carried fewer deletions and N-nucleotide insertions.

This sequence joins TRBV14 and TRBJ2-7; 8 nucleotides match TRBD2. The clonotype originates from a person aged 18-70 years in good health. Sequenced sample: peripheral blood mononuclear cells. CDR3 DNA, as far as it was read: TGTGCCAGCAGCCAAGACCAACTAGCGGATTACTACTCCTACGAG. Translation: CASSQDQLADYYSYE. The complete CDR3 protein is CASSQDQLADYYSYEQYF.